This T cell receptor beta chain was sequenced during a study of cytomegalovirus exposure and HLA in healthy donors. Findings and limits, study-wide: The study listed approximately 160 cytomegalovirus-associated TCR beta chains. Available immune exposure information was restricted to CMV serostatus only.

The CDR3 runs 15 residues. The V end lost 0 bases, the J end lost 4 bases, and 7 bases lay between the germline ends. Looked up from germline, CDR1 is LNHNV and CDR2 is YYDKDF (reference sequence). In the case of this clone: Antigen unknown.

The PCR contained 60 Vbeta and 13 Jbeta primers. Produced via immunoSEQ multiplex PCR; TCRdb's table is partial and in-frame only. The table shows roughly 200,000 clones, with around 75% occurring only once. This TCR came from a woman between 25 and 40 years old in good health and CMV-seronegative. The chain couples TRBV15 to TRBJ1-6; tentative D call: TRBD1 (5 bases). Sequencing used PBMCs. The CDR3 loop is CATSRDRGYNSPLHF. CDR3 nucleotide sequence: TGTGCCACCAGCAGAGATAGGGGTTATAATTCACCCCTCCACTTT.